What follows describes a single TCR beta chain. Its antigen remains unknown. A second PCR, run for about 7 to 12 cycles, used a sample-barcoded 5' primer plus a J-beta primer mix. A minimum of 2.5 million CDR3-containing paired-end reads was obtained for each sample. TCRdb independently ran MiXCR on the 5' RACE reads; one entry per CDR3 protein. The sample holds around 1.5 million distinct CDR3 sequences, 42% seen once. This entry comes from a study of blood T cells in healthy people across ages. Across the study: About one barcoded beta molecule per two T cells came from capture by template switching. Overall study results and limits: Fewer expanded clones and more diversity marked long-lived versus aged donors. Expanded clonotype shifts may have been confounded, as the donors had an unknown CMV status.

Germline values: CDR1 DFQATT, CDR2 SNEGSKA (reference sequence). With V trimmed by 1 base and J by 2 bases, 8 bases remained unmatched. The CDR3 sequence is 16 residues long. Material: blood. The chain has TRBV20-1 and TRBJ2-5; 9 bases align to TRBD2. This TCR was recovered from a woman between 18 and 29 years old in good health. In nucleotides, the CDR3 is TGCAGTGCTAGAGCCTATTTAGCGGGGGATCAAGAGACCCAGTACTTC. Its protein product is CSARAYLAGDQETQYF.